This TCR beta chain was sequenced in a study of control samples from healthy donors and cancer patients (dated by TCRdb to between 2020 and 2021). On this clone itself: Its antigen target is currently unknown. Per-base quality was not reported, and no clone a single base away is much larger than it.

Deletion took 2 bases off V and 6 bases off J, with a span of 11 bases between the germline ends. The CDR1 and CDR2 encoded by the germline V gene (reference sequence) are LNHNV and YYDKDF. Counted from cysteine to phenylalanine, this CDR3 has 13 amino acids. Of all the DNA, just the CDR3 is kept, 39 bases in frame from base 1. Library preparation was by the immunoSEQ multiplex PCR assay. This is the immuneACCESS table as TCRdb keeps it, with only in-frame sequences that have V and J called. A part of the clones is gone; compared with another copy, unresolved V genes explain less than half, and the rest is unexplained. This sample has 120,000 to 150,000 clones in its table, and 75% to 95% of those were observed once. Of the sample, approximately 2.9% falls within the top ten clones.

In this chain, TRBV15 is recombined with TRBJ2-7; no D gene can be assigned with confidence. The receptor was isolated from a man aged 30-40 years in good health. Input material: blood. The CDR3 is CATSRSLKGEQYF. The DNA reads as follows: TGTGCCACCAGCAGATCCCTAAAAGGCGAGCAGTACTTC.